This T cell receptor beta chain stems from a study of cytomegalovirus exposure and HLA in healthy donors. In the PCR, 60 Vbeta and 13 Jbeta primers were used. The table came from immunoSEQ multiplex PCR; TCRdb's copy has only in-frame clones and leaves some out. The table includes over 150,000 clones, about 90% detected once. General study results and limits: A later analysis found that most CMV-associated TCR beta chains appeared HLA-restricted. TCR beta chain V- and J-gene trimming was linked, in a later analysis, to a missense variant in DCLRE1C. A later analysis showed TCR association rates differing by HLA locus, peaking at DRB1 and lowest at HLA-C.

Germline V gene sequence: CDR1 MNHEY, CDR2 SVGAGI. Trimming removed 2 bases at V and 8 bases at J, with 6 bases between. The CDR3 runs 11 residues. About this clone: Its antigen remains unidentified.

The clonotype originates from a girl under three years old in good health and CMV-seronegative. The chain couples TRBV6-5 to TRBJ1-1, with a tentative D call TRBD1 (6 bases). Sequencing was done on a sample of PBMCs. CDR3 loop: CASSYTGEAFF. In DNA form, the CDR3 reads TGTGCCAGCAGTTACACAGGGGAAGCTTTCTTT.